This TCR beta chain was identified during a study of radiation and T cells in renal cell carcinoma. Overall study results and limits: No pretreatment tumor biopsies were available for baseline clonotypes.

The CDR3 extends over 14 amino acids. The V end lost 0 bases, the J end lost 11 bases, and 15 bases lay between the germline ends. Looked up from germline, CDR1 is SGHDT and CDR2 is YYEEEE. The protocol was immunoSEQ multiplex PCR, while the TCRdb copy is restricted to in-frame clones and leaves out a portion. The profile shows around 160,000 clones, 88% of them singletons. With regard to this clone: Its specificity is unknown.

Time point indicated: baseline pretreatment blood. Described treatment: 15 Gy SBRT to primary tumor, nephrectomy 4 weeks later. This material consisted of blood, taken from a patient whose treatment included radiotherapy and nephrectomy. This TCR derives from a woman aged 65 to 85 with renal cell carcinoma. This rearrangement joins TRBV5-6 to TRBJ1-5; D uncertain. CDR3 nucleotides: TGTGCCAGCAGCTTGGGGCCCACTGGAGGAGCCCAGCATTTT. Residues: CASSLGPTGGAQHF. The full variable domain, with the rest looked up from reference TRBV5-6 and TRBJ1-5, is DAGVTQSPTHLIKTRGQQVTLRCSPKSGHDTVSWYQQALGQGPQFIFQYYEEEERQRGNFPDRFSGHQFPNYSSELNVNALLLGDSALYLCASSLGPTGGAQHFGDGTRLSIL.